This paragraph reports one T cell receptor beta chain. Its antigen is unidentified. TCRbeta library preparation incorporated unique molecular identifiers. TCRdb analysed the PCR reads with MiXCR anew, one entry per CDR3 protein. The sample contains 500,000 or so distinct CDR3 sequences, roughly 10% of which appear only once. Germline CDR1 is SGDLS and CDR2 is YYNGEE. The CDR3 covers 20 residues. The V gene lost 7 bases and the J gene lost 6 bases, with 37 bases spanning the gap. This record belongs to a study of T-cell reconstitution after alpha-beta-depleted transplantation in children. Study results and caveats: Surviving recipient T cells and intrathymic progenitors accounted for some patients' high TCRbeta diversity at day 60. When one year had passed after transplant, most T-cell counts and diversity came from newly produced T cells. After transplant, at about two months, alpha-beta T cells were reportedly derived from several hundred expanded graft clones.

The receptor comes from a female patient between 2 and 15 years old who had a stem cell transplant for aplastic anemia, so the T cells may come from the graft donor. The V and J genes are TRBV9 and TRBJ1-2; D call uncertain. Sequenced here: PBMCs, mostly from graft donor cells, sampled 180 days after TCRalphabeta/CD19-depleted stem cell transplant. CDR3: CASLGITEIRDVPTRDGYTF. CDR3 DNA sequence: TGTGCCAGCTTAGGGATCACCGAAATCCGTGATGTTCCCACCCGTGATGGCTACACCTTC.